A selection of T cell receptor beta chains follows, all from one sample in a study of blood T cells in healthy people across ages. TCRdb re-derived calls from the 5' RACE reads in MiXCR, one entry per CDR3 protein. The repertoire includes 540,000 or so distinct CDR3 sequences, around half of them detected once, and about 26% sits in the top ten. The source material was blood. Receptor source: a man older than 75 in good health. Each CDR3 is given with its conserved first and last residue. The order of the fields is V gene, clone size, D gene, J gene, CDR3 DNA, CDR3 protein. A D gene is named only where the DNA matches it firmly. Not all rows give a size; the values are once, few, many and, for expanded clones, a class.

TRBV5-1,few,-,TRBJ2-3,TGCGCCAGCAGCCTGTCAGGGGCCAGAGATACGCAGTATTTT,CASSLSGARDTQYF
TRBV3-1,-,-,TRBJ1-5,TGTGCCAGCAGCCAAGACCTACAGCCCCAGCATTTT,CASSQDLQPQHF
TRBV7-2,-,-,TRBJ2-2,TGTGCCAGCAGCTTGCATGGGGGCAAGAACACCGGGGAGCTGTTTTTT,CASSLHGGKNTGELFF
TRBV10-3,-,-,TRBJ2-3,TGTGCCATCGGCTCAGACCGAGGCGGAGATACGCAGTATTTT,CAIGSDRGGDTQYF
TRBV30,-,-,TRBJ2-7,TGTGCCTGGAGGAGAGCGGCGGGGCAACCCTACGAGCAGTACTTC,CAWRRAAGQPYEQYF
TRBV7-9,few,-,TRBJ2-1,TGTGCCAGCAGCTCCACGGTCTCCTACAATGAGCAGTTCTTC,CASSSTVSYNEQFF
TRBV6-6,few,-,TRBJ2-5,TGTGCCAGCAGTTACCCAACAGCCTTCCAAGAGACCCAGTACTTC,CASSYPTAFQETQYF
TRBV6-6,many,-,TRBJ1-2,TGTGCCAGCAGTCCCGCGGTCAACTATGGCTACACCTTC,CASSPAVNYGYTF
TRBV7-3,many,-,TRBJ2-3,TGTGCCAGCAGCTTAGAAAGTACGGCGGGCCTAGATACGCAGTATTTT,CASSLESTAGLDTQYF
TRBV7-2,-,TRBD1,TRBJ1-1,TGTGCCAGCAGCTTAGCGGGGACAGGGGTCCACACTGAAGCTTTCTTT,CASSLAGTGVHTEAFF
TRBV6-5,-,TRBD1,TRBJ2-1,TGTGCCAGCAGTTATACGGACAGGGTGGTCAATGAGCAGTTCTTC,CASSYTDRVVNEQFF
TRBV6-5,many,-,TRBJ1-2,TGTGCCAGCAGTCTTCTGACTGGTAACTATGGCTACACCTTC,CASSLLTGNYGYTF
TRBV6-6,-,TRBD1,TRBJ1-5,TGTGCCAGCAGCCCAGGGGGGGGGTTTAGCAATCAGCCCCAGCATTTT,CASSPGGGFSNQPQHF
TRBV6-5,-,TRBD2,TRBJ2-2,TGTGCCAGCCGGACACTAGCGGGGACCGGGGAGCTGTTTTTT,CASRTLAGTGELFF
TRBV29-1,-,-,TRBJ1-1,TGCAGCGTCCGATTCGGGGGGGCTGAAGCTTTCTTT,CSVRFGGAEAFF
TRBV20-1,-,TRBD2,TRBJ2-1,TGCAGTGCCCCTTTGGGGACTAGGTTTATCTCCTACAATGAGCAGTTCTTC,CSAPLGTRFISYNEQFF
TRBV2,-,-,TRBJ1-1,TGTGCCAGCAGTATGAGCATTAACACTGAAGCTTTCTTT,CASSMSINTEAFF
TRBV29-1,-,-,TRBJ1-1,TGCAGCGTTGAAGCTGGGGGGGCTTTCTTT,CSVEAGGAFF
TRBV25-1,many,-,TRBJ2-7,TGTGCCAGCAGTCCTCAGGGACGGGACGAGCAGTACTTC,CASSPQGRDEQYF
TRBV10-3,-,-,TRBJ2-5,TGTGCCATCACCGACACATCTACGCCCGGGGCACTGTACTTC,CAITDTSTPGALYF
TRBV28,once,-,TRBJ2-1,TGTGCCAGCAGACATGGAGAGCAGTTCTTC,CASRHGEQFF
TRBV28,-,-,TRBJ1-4,TGTGCCAGCAGGTCAGGAGGGCCATCTAATGAAAAACTGTTTTTT,CASRSGGPSNEKLFF
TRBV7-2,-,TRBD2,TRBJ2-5,TGTACCAGCAGCTACCTAGCGGGCCTCCAAGAGACCCAGTACTTC,CTSSYLAGLQETQYF
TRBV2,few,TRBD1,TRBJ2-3,TGTGCCAGCAGTGTGGACAGGGGGCTCGGGGATACGCAGTATTTT,CASSVDRGLGDTQYF
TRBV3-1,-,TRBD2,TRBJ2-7,TGTGCCAGCAGCCAGCCAGCGGGAGAGGAAAACGAGCAGTACTTC,CASSQPAGEENEQYF
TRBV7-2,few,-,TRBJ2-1,TGTGCCAGCAGCCGTCCCGGTTCCAATGAGCAGTTCTTC,CASSRPGSNEQFF
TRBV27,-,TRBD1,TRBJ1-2,TGTGCCAGCAGTGGGGGAGACAGGGATTGGGAGTACACCTTC,CASSGGDRDWEYTF
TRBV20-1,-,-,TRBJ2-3,TGCAGTGCGCCTTTACGGGGACGGCGGGGAGATACGCAGTATTTT,CSAPLRGRRGDTQYF
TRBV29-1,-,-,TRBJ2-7,TGCAGCGCGAGGGGGGCTAGGACCCCCTACGAGCAGTACTTC,CSARGARTPYEQYF
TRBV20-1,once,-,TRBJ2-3,TGCAGTGCTAAATTAAATACGCAGTATTTT,CSAKLNTQYF
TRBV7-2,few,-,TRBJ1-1,TGTGCCAGCAGCTTAGTTGCAGGGCTAAACACTGAAGCTTTCTTT,CASSLVAGLNTEAFF
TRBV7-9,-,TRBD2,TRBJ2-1,TGTGCCAGCAGCTTCGCGACTAGCGGGGACAATGAGCAGTTCTTC,CASSFATSGDNEQFF
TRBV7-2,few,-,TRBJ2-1,TGTGCCAGCAGCCCGACTAGTTTGGGAAATGAGCAGTTCTTC,CASSPTSLGNEQFF
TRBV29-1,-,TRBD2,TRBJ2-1,TGCAGCGTTGAAGACGGGACTAGAGAGCAGTTCTTC,CSVEDGTREQFF
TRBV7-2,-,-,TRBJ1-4,TGTGCCAGCAGCTCCCTCCCGGGGGGCGCAGGGGAAAAACTGTTTTTT,CASSSLPGGAGEKLFF
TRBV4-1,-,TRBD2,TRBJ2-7,TGCGCCAGCAGCCAGACTAGCGGGGAGTACGAGCAGTACTTC,CASSQTSGEYEQYF
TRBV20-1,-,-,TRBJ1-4,TGCAGTGGAAGGGGGGGGGCTCACGAAAAACTGTTTTTT,CSGRGGAHEKLFF
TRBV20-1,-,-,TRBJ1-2,TGCAGTGTCGTGGCCCCCGGACGGCAAGGATACACCTTC,CSVVAPGRQGYTF
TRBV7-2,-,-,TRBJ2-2,TGTGCCAGCAGCTTGGCCGGGACCACCGGGGAGCTGTTTTTT,CASSLAGTTGELFF
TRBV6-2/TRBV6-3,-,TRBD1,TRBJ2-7,TGTGCCAGCAGTGGGACAGAGCTCTACGAGCAGTACTTC,CASSGTELYEQYF
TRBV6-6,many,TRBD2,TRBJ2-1,TGTGCCAGCAGTTACCCCCGGACTAGCGGGAGGAGGGATGAGCAGTTCTTC,CASSYPRTSGRRDEQFF
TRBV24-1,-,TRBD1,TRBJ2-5,TGTGCCACCAGTGATTGGACAGGGGGACGGGAAGAGACCCAGTACTTC,CATSDWTGGREETQYF
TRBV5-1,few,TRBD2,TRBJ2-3,TGCGCCAGCAGCCCAGGGACTAGCGGACTCACAGATACGCAGTATTTT,CASSPGTSGLTDTQYF
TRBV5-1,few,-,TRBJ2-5,TGCGCCAGCAGCTTGGCTGGGACCGCATCCCATTTGGAGACCCAGTACTTC,CASSLAGTASHLETQYF
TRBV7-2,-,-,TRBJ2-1,TGTGCCAGCGTGCTTCACGGCCCCAATGAGCAGTTCTTC,CASVLHGPNEQFF
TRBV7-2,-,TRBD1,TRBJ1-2,TGTGCCAGCAGCTTTCAGGGGGGGCCGGGAGGCTACACCTTC,CASSFQGGPGGYTF